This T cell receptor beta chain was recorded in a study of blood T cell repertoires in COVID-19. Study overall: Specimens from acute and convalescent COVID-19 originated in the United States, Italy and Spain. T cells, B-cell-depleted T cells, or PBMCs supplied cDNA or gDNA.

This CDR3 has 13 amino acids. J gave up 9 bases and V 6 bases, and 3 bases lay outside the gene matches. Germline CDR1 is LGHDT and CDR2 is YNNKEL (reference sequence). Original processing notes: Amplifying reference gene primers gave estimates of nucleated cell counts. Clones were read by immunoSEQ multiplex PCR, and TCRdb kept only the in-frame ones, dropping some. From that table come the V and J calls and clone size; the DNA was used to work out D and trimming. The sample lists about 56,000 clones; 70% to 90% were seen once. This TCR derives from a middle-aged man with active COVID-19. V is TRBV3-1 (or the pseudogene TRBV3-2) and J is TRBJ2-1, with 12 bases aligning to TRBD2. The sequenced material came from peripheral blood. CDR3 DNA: TGTGCCAGCAGTCAGACTAGCGGGGGTGAGCAGTTCTTC. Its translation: CASSQTSGGEQFF.